The sequence of this T cell receptor beta chain was determined in a study of OX40 agonist ivuxolimab in advanced cancers. The CDR3 is made up of 17 amino acids. Germline loops: CDR1 SGHNT, CDR2 YYREEE (reference sequence). V trimming: 6 bases; J trimming: 6 bases; junction bases outside the gene matches: 13. Libraries were prepared by immunoSEQ multiplex PCR; TCRdb keeps only in-frame clonotypes and omits some of them. Among about 15,000 clones listed, about 89% were seen once. The sample consisted of CD4+ or CD8+ T cells sorted from blood, taken in a trial of the OX40 agonist ivuxolimab. V and J are TRBV5-4 and TRBJ2-2; TRBD1 aligns across 11 bases. This receptor was identified in an adult with an advanced solid tumor such as melanoma, head and neck, liver or kidney cancer. CDR3 in DNA: TGTGCCAGCAACGTTGGGACAGGGGGTGGAAAGGCCGGGGAGCTGTTTTTT. As protein: CASNVGTGGGKAGELFF.